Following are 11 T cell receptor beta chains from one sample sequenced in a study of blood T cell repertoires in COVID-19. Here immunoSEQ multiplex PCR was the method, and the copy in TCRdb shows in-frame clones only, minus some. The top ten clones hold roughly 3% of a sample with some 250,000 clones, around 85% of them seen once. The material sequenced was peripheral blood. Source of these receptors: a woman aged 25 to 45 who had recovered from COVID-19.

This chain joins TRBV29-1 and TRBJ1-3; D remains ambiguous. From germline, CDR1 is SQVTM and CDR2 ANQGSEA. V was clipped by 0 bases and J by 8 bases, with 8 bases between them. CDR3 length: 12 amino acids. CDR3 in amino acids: CSVEDEKDTIYF. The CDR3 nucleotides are TGCAGCGTTGAAGATGAGAAAGACACCATATATTTT.

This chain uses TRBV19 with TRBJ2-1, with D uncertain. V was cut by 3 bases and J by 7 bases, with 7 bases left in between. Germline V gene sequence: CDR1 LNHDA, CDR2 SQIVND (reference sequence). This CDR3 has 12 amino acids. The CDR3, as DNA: TGTGCCAGTAGTATTGTTCCTAATGAGCAGTTCTTC. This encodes CASSIVPNEQFF.

The CDR3 sequence is CASSLGGLSNQPQHF. The CDR3 DNA sequence: TGTGCCAGCAGCTTGGGGGGTTTGAGCAATCAGCCCCAGCATTTT. J is TRBJ1-5 and V is TRBV11-2; tentative D call: TRBD1 (5 bases). CDR1 is SGHAT, CDR2 FQNNGV, per germline. Trimming took 3 bases from V and 1 from J, leaving 10 bases between them. This CDR3 has 15 amino acids.

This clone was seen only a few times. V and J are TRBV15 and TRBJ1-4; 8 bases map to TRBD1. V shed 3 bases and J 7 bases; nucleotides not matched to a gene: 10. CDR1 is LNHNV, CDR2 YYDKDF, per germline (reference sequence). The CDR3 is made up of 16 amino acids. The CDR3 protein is CATSRGGQVGGEKLFF. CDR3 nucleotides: TGTGCCACCAGCAGGGGGGGACAGGTTGGCGGTGAAAAACTGTTTTTT.

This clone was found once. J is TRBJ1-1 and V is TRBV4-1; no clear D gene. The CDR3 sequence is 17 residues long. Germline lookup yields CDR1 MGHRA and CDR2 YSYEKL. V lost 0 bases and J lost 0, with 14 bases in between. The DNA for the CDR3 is TGCGCCAGCAGCCAAGATTCGGGGTCAGGTATGAACACTGAAGCTTTCTTT. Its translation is CASSQDSGSGMNTEAFF.

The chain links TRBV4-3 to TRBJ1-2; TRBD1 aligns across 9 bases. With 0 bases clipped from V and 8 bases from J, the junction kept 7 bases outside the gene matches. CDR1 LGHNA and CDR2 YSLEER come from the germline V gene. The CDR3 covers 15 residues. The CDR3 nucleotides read TGCGCCAGCAGCCAAGATAGGGGACAGGGCCGGGGCTACACCTTC. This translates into CASSQDRGQGRGYTF.

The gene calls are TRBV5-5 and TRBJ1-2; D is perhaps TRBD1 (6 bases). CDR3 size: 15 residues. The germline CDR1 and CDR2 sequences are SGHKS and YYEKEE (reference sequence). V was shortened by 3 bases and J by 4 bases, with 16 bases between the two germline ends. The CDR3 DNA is TGTGCCAGCAGCTCAACTCCGGGACATCTCTATGGCTACACCTTC. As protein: CASSSTPGHLYGYTF. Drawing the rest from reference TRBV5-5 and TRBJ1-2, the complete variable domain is DAGVTQSPTHLIKTRGQQVTLRCSPISGHKSVSWYQQVLGQGPQFIFQYYEKEERGRGNFPDRFSARQFPNYSSELNVNALLLGDSALYLCASSSTPGHLYGYTFGSGTRLTVV.

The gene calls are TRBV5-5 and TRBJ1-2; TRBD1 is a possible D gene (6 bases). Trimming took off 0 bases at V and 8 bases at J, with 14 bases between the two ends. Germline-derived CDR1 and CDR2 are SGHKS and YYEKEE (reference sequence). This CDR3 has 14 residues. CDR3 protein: CASSLEAGARGYTF. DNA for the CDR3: TGTGCCAGCAGCTTGGAGGCGGGGGCTCGGGGCTACACCTTC.

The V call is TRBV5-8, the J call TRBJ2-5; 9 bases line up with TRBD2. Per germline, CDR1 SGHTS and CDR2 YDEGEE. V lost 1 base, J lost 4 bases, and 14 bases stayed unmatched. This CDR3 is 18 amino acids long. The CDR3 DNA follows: TGTGCCAGCAGCTTGAGGGCGGGCCTAGCGGGGCTAACAGAGACCCAGTACTTC. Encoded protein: CASSLRAGLAGLTETQYF.

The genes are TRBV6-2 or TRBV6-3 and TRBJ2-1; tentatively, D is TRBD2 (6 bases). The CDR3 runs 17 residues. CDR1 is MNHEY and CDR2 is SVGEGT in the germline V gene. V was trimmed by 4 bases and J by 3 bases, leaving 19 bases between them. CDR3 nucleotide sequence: TGTGCCAGCAGTTTGGATGTTAGGGACTCCAACTACAATGAGCAGTTCTTC. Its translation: CASSLDVRDSNYNEQFF.

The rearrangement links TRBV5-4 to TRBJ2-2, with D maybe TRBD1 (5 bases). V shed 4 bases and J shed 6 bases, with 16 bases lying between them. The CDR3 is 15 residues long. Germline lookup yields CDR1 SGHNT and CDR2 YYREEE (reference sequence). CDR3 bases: TGTGCCAGCAGCCTTGACAGAGAACTGTCCGGGGAGCTGTTTTTT. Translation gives CASSLDRELSGELFF. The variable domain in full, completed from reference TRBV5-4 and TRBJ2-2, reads ETGVTQSPTHLIKTRGQQVTLRCSSQSGHNTVSWYQQALGQGPQFIFQYYREEENGRGNFPPRFSGLQFPNYSSELNVNALELDDSALYLCASSLDRELSGELFFGEGSRLTVL.